A single sample gave rise to the 18 T cell receptor beta chains below, sequenced in a study of blood T cell repertoires in COVID-19. Data came from immunoSEQ multiplex PCR; TCRdb stores just in-frame clones and leaves some out. Among about 140,000 clones listed, 88% were seen once. The sample was peripheral blood. The receptor set was obtained from a human donor in a cohort sampled during active COVID-19.

J is TRBJ2-7 and V is TRBV19; TRBD2 might be the D (5 bases). The V end was cut by 6 bases, the J end by 3 bases, with 15 bases between. This CDR3 region has 14 residues. CDR1 and CDR2 from the germline V gene are LNHDA and SQIVND (reference sequence). CDR3 loop: CASRPGPGSYEQYF. In DNA form, the CDR3 reads TGTGCCAGTAGGCCCGGACCGGGGAGCTACGAGCAGTACTTC.

This clone was seen a handful of times. The CDR3 spells CASSFYQGSFSGTEAFF. CDR3 coding DNA: TGTGCCAGCAGCTTTTACCAGGGCAGCTTTTCGGGCACTGAAGCTTTCTTT. The chain has TRBV7-2 and TRBJ1-1; a possible D gene is TRBD1 (5 bases). The CDR3 is 17 residues long. V was pared by 3 bases and J by 4 bases, with 21 bases between. Germline CDR1 reads SGHTA; CDR2 reads FQGNSA.

V gene TRBV5-5 combines with J gene TRBJ2-5, with a possible D match to TRBD1 (5 bases). The CDR3 contains 14 residues. V was clipped by 4 bases and J by 1 base, with 11 bases between them. The V gene's germline CDR1 is SGHKS and CDR2 YYEKEE (reference sequence). The CDR3 spells CASSLDSSQETQYF. Written as DNA, the CDR3 is TGTGCCAGCAGCCTCGACAGTTCCCAAGAGACCCAGTACTTC. Filled out from reference TRBV5-5 and TRBJ2-5, the complete variable domain reads DAGVTQSPTHLIKTRGQQVTLRCSPISGHKSVSWYQQVLGQGPQFIFQYYEKEERGRGNFPDRFSARQFPNYSSELNVNALLLGDSALYLCASSLDSSQETQYFGPGTRLLVL.

The J gene is TRBJ2-5, the V gene TRBV5-5; no firm D call. The CDR3 consists of 16 residues. V lost 4 bases to trimming and J lost 3 bases, with 19 bases between them. Germline CDR1 is SGHKS and CDR2 is YYEKEE (reference sequence). The CDR3, as DNA: TGTGCCAGCAGCCGTATCGAGGCCCCTTGGGAAGAGACCCAGTACTTC. This translates into CASSRIEAPWEETQYF. Supplemented by reference TRBV5-5 and TRBJ2-5, the full variable domain reads DAGVTQSPTHLIKTRGQQVTLRCSPISGHKSVSWYQQVLGQGPQFIFQYYEKEERGRGNFPDRFSARQFPNYSSELNVNALLLGDSALYLCASSRIEAPWEETQYFGPGTRLLVL.

This rearrangement joins TRBV15 to TRBJ1-2; tentatively, D is TRBD1 (6 bases). The length of the CDR3 is 16 residues. Germline V gene lookup returns CDR1 LNHNV and CDR2 YYDKDF (reference sequence). Trimming removed 3 bases at V and 0 bases at J, with 14 bases between. This CDR3 reads CATSRPGAGANYGYTF. The CDR3 DNA is TGTGCCACCAGCAGGCCGGGGGCGGGAGCTAACTATGGCTACACCTTC.

The chain uses TRBV7-3 and TRBJ2-1, with 12 positions matching TRBD2. The CDR3 extends over 15 amino acids. The V gene end was trimmed by 5 bases and the J gene end by 3 bases; junction bases not matched to a gene: 2. Germline CDR1 SGHTA, CDR2 FQGTGA. The CDR3 is CASSTGLAGYNEQFF. Here the CDR3 DNA reads TGTGCCAGCAGCACGGGACTAGCGGGCTACAATGAGCAGTTCTTC.

CDR3 nucleotide sequence: TGTGCCATCACAACCAGCTCCTACAATGAGCAGTTCTTC. Translating gives CAITTSSYNEQFF. The V gene is TRBV15, the J gene TRBJ2-1; no definite D call. V was cut by 10 bases and J by 0 bases, with 10 bases left in between. In germline, CDR1 is LNHNV, CDR2 YYDKDF (reference sequence). This CDR3 is 13 amino acids long.

This chain links TRBV29-1 with TRBJ2-3, with TRBD1 identical over 10 bases. CDR1 and CDR2 from the germline V gene are SQVTM and ANQGSEA. The CDR3 consists of 13 residues. Unmatched junction bases numbered 4, after V lost 8 bases and J lost 2 bases. The CDR3 spells CSSRQGATDTQYF. The CDR3 DNA is TGCAGCTCCCGACAGGGGGCCACAGATACGCAGTATTTT.

The chain couples TRBV19 to TRBJ2-2; 8 bases are shared with TRBD1. The CDR3 length is 16 residues. Germline V gives CDR1 LNHDA, CDR2 SQIVND (reference sequence). V was pared by 5 bases and J by 3 bases, with 8 bases of the junction left unmatched. The CDR3, as DNA: TGTGCCAGTAGTCCCCGACAGGGGTATGACACCGGGGAGCTGTTTTTT. Its translation: CASSPRQGYDTGELFF.

CDR3 DNA sequence: TGCGCCAGCACCCCGGGGTGGGTCAACAATGAGCAGTTCTTC. Encoded protein: CASTPGWVNNEQFF. V gene TRBV5-1 combines with J gene TRBJ2-1, with a possible D match to TRBD2 (5 bases). CDR3 length: 14 amino acids. Trimming cost V 6 bases and J 5 bases, with 15 bases left between them. The germline V gene encodes CDR1 SGHRS and CDR2 YFSETQ.

This clone was found a few times. The chain has TRBV11-2 and TRBJ2-1; 10 bases agree with TRBD2. This CDR3 contains 14 residues. V shed 1 base, J shed 10 bases, and the junction held 4 bases outside the gene matches. Germline V gene sequence: CDR1 SGHAT, CDR2 FQNNGV. The chain's CDR3 is CASSLVAGGHEQFF. The CDR3 bases are TGTGCCAGCAGCTTAGTAGCGGGGGGCCACGAGCAGTTCTTC.

For the CDR3, the DNA is TGCGCCAGCAGCCAAGTGTCTTATTCTGTTGTCGGGGGAGAAAAACTGTTTTTT. Translating gives CASSQVSYSVVGGEKLFF. The chain carries TRBV4-3 and TRBJ1-4; possibly TRBD1 for D (5 bases). V was clipped by 1 base and J by 8 bases, with 23 bases between them. CDR1 is LGHNA and CDR2 is YSLEER in the germline V gene. The CDR3 covers 18 residues.

The rearrangement uses TRBV6-5 and TRBJ1-4, with 9 bases fitting TRBD1. J gave up 8 bases and V 0 bases, and 7 bases lay outside the gene matches. The CDR3 spans 16 residues. CDR1 is MNHEY, CDR2 SVGAGI, per germline. The CDR3 DNA sequence: TGTGCCAGCAGTTACTCGATTGGGACAGGGATCGAAAAACTGTTTTTT. It specifies CASSYSIGTGIEKLFF.

CDR3: CASSLQGAGIYGYTF. In nucleotides, the CDR3 is TGTGCCAGCAGTTTACAGGGGGCCGGTATCTATGGCTACACCTTC. This sequence joins TRBV7-2 and TRBJ1-2; 9 bases fit TRBD1. This CDR3 comprises 15 residues. Trimming took 6 bases from V and 4 from J; bases not matched to a gene: 9. Germline CDR1 reads SGHTA; CDR2 reads FQGNSA.

The chain uses TRBV7-2 and TRBJ1-5; 7 positions match TRBD1. The germline V gene encodes CDR1 SGHTA and CDR2 FQGNSA. The CDR3 extends over 13 amino acids. V lost 5 bases to trimming and J lost 5 bases; unmatched junction nucleotides: 3. DNA of the CDR3: TGTGCCAGCAGCGGGGACAGCGATCAGCCCCAGCATTTT. Translated: CASSGDSDQPQHF.

The chain has TRBV6-5 and TRBJ2-7; 8 bases are a match to TRBD1. The germline V gene has CDR1 MNHEY and CDR2 SVGAGI. This CDR3 has 13 amino acids. The junction had 1 base not matched to a gene; V was cut back by 6 bases and J by 0 bases. Written as DNA, the CDR3 is TGTGCCAGCAGCCAGGGGGCCTCCTACGAGCAGTACTTC. It encodes CASSQGASYEQYF.

The chain links TRBV19 to TRBJ2-7, with 7 positions matching TRBD1. The V gene's germline CDR1 is LNHDA and CDR2 SQIVND (reference sequence). This CDR3 spans 15 amino acids. V shed 2 bases and J 4 bases; nucleotides not matched to a gene: 8. This chain's CDR3 is CASSISRQGFYEQYF. The CDR3 region has the DNA TGTGCCAGTAGTATAAGCCGACAGGGTTTTTACGAGCAGTACTTC.

This clone was recorded only once. CDR3 amino acids: CASSQGWPLAGVGKTQYF. CDR3 bases: TGTGCCAGCAGCCAAGGTTGGCCCCTAGCGGGGGTCGGTAAGACCCAGTACTTC. The V gene is TRBV3-1 (or the pseudogene TRBV3-2), the J gene TRBJ2-5, with 10 nucleotides matching TRBD2. In germline, CDR1 is LGHDT, CDR2 YNNKEL (reference sequence). Unmatched junction bases numbered 14, after V lost 1 base and J lost 6 bases. This CDR3 has 18 amino acids.